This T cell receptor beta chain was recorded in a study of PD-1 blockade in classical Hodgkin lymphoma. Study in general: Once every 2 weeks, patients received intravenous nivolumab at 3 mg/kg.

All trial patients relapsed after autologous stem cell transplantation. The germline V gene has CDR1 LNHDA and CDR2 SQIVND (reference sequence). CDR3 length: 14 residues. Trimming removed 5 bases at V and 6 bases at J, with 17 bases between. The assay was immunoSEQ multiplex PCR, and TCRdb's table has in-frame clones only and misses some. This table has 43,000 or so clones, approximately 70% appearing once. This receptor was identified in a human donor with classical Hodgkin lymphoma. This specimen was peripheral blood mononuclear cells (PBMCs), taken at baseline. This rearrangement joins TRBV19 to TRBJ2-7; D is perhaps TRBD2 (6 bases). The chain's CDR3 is CASSWTTNTGEQYF. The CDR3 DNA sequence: TGTGCCAGTAGTTGGACTACCAACACCGGCGAGCAGTACTTC.